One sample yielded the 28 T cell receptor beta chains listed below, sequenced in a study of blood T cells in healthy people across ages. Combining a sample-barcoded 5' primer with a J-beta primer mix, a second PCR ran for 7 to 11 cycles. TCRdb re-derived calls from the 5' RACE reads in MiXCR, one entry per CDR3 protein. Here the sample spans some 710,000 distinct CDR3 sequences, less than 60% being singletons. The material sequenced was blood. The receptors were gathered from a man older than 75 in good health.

The CDR3 spells CSVKGGDRGLYEQYF. The CDR3 DNA sequence: TGCAGCGTTAAGGGAGGGGACAGGGGGCTATACGAGCAGTACTTC. The chain recombines TRBV29-1 with TRBJ2-7; 12 bases are a match to TRBD1. The CDR3 has 15 residues. V was pared by 5 bases and J by 4 bases, with 9 bases of the junction left unmatched. Germline lookup yields CDR1 SQVTM and CDR2 ANQGSEA.

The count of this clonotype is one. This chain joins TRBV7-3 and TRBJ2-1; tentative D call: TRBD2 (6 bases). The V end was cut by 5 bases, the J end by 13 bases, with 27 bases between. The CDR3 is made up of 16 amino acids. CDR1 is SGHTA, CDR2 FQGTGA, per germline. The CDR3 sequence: CASSPNGGATQETQFF. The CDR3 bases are TGTGCCAGCAGCCCCAATGGAGGGGCGACGCAAGAGACCCAGTTCTTC.

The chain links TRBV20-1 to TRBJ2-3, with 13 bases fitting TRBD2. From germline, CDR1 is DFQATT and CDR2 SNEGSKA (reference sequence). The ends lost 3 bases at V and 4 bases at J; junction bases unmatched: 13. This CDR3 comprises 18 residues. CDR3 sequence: CSASQTNGLAGAADTQYF. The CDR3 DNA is TGCAGTGCTAGTCAAACAAACGGACTAGCGGGAGCCGCAGATACGCAGTATTTT.

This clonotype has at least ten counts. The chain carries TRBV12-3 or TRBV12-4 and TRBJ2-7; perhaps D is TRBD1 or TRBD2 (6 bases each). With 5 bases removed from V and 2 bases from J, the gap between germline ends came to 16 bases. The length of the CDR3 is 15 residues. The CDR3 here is CASSRQESGPYEQYF. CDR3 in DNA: TGTGCCAGCAGTAGACAGGAGAGCGGGCCCTACGAGCAGTACTTC.

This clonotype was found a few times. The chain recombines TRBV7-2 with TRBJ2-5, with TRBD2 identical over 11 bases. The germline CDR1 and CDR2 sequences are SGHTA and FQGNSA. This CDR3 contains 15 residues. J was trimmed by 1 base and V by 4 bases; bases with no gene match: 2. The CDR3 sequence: CASSYLAGGQETQYF. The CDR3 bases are TGTGCCAGCAGCTACCTAGCGGGAGGCCAAGAGACCCAGTACTTC.

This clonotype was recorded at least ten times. CDR3 in amino acids: CSASGGAGAVEQYF. The CDR3 DNA follows: TGCAGTGCTAGTGGTGGGGCGGGAGCTGTCGAGCAGTACTTC. V gene TRBV20-1 combines with J gene TRBJ2-7; 7 nucleotides agree with TRBD2. Germline V lookup: CDR1 DFQATT, CDR2 SNEGSKA (reference sequence). This CDR3 is built from 14 residues. V shed 3 bases and J 6 bases; nucleotides not matched to a gene: 11.

This CDR3 is CASSRSGSGTQYF. For the CDR3, the DNA is TGTGCCAGCAGTCGTAGCGGGTCTGGGACCCAGTACTTC. This chain links TRBV6-6 with TRBJ2-5, with 7 bases lining up with TRBD2. V lost 5 bases, J lost 7 bases, and 7 bases stayed unmatched. This CDR3 is built from 13 residues. The germline CDR1 and CDR2 sequences are MNHNY and SVGAGI (reference sequence).

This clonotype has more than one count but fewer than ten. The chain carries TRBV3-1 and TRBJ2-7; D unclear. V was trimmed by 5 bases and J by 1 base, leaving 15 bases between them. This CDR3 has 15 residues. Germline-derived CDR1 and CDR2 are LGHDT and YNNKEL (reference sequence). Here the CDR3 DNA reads TGTGCCAGCAGCATACGCACGGACCCGTCCTACGAGCAGTACTTC. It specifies CASSIRTDPSYEQYF.

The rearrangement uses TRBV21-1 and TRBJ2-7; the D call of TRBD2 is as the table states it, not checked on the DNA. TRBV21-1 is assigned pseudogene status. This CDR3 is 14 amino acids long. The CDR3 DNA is TGTGCCAGCAGCCATCCCGGGACTAGCTACGAGCAGTACTTC. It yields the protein CASSHPGTSYEQYF.

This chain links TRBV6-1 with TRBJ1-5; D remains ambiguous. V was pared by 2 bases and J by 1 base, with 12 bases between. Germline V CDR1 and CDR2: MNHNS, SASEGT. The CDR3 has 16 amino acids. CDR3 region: CASSESPRISNQPQHF. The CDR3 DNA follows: TGTGCCAGCAGTGAAAGTCCTCGGATAAGCAATCAGCCCCAGCATTTT.

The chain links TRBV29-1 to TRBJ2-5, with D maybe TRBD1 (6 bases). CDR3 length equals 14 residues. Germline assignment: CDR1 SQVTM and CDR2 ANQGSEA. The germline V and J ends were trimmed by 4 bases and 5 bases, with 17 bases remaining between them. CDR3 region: CSVAPTGSMETQYF. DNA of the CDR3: TGCAGCGTTGCCCCGACAGGTTCTATGGAGACCCAGTACTTC.

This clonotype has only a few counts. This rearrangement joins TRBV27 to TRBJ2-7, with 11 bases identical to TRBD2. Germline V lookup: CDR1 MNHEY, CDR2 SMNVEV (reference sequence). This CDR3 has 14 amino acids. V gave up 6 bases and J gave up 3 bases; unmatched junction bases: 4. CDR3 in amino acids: CASSKTSGDYEQYF. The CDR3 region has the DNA TGTGCCAGCAGCAAGACTAGCGGGGACTACGAGCAGTACTTC.

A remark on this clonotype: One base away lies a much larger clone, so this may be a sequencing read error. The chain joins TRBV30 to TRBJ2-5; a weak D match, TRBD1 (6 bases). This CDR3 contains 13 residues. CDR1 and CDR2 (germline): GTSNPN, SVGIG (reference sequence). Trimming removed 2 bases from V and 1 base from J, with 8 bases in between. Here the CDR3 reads CAWSTDSQETQYF. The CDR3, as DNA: TGTGCCTGGAGTACGGACAGCCAAGAGACCCAGTACTTC.

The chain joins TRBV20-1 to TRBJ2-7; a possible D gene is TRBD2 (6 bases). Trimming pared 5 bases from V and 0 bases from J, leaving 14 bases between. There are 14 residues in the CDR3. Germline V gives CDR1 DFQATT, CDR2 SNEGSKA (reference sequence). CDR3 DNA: TGCAGTGCTCACTACGGGGGTAGCTCCTACGAGCAGTACTTC. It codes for CSAHYGGSSYEQYF.

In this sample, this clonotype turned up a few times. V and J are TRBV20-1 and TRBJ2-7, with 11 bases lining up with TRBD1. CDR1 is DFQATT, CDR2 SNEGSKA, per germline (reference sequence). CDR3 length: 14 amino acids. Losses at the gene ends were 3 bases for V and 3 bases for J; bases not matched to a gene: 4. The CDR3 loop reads CSASPGQGVYEQYF. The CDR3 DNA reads TGCAGTGCTAGTCCGGGACAGGGGGTCTACGAGCAGTACTTC.

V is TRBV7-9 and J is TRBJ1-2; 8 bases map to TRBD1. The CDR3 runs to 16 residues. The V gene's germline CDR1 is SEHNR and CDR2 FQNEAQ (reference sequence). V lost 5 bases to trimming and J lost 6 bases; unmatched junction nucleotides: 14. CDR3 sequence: CASSQNTGTGRNGYTF. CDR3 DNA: TGTGCCAGCAGCCAAAACACCGGGACAGGCCGGAATGGCTACACCTTC. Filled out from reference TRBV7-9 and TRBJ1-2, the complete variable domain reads DTGVSQNPRHKITKRGQNVTFRCDPISEHNRLYWYRQTLGQGPEFLTYFQNEAQLEKSRLLSDRFSAERPKGSFSTLEIQRTEQGDSAMYLCASSQNTGTGRNGYTFGSGTRLTVV.

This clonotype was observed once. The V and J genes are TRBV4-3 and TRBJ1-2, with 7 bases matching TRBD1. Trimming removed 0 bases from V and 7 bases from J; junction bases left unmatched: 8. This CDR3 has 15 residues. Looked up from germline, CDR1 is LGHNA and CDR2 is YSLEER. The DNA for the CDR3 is TGCGCCAGCAGCCAAGAAGAGGGGGCCAGGGGTGGCTACACCTTC. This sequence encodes CASSQEEGARGGYTF.

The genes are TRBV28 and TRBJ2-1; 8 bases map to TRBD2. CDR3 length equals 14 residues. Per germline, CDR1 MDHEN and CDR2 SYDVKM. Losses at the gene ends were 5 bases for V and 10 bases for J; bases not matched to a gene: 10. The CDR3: CASSVPAGAKEQFF. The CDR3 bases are TGTGCCAGCAGTGTGCCAGCGGGAGCTAAGGAGCAGTTCTTC.

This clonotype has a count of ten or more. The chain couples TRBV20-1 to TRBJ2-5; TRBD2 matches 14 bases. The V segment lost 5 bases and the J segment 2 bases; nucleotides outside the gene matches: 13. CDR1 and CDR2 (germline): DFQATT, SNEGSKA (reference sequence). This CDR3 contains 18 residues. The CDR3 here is CSAPKWGLAGVRQETQYF. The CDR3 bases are TGCAGTGCTCCGAAGTGGGGACTAGCGGGAGTAAGGCAAGAGACCCAGTACTTC.

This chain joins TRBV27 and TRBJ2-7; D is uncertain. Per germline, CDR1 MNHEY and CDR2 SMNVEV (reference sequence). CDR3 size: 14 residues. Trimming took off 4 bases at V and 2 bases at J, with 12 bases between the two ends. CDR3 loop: CASSSLPGTYEQYF. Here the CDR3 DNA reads TGTGCCAGCAGTTCCCTCCCAGGTACCTACGAGCAGTACTTC.

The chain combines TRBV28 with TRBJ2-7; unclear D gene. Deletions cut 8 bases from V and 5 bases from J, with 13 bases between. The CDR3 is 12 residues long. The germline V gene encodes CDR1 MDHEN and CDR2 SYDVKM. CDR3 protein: CASLHSTHEQYF. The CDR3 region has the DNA TGTGCCAGCCTCCACAGTACCCACGAGCAGTACTTC.

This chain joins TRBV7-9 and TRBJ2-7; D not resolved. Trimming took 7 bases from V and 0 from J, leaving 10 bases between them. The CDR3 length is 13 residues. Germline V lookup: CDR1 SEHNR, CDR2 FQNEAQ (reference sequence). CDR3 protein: CASTNYSSYEQYF. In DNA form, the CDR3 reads TGTGCCAGCACCAACTATAGCTCCTACGAGCAGTACTTC.

CDR3 loop: CSASSGECDYTF. The DNA for the CDR3 is TGCAGTGCTAGTTCAGGCGAGTGTGACTACACCTTC. The gene calls are TRBV20-1 and TRBJ1-2; D ambiguous. Germline V gene lookup returns CDR1 DFQATT and CDR2 SNEGSKA (reference sequence). This CDR3 region has 12 residues. V was pared by 3 bases and J by 10 bases, with 15 bases between.

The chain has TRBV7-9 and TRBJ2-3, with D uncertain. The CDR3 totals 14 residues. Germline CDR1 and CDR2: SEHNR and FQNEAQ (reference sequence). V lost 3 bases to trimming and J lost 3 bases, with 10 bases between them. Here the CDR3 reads CASSFNVETDTQYF. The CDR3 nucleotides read TGTGCCAGCAGCTTTAATGTAGAGACAGATACGCAGTATTTT.

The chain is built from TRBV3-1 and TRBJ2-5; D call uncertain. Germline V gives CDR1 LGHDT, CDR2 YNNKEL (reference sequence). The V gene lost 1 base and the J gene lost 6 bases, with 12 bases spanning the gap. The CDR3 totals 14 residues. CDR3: CASSQGRGRKTQYF. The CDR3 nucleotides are TGTGCCAGCAGCCAAGGGAGAGGTCGGAAGACCCAGTACTTC.

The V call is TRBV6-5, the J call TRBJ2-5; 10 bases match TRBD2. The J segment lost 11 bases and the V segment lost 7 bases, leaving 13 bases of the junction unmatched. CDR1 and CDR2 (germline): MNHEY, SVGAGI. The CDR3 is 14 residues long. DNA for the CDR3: TGTGCCAGCAAAGGGGGACTAGCGACTATAGAGCAGTACTTC. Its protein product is CASKGGLATIEQYF.

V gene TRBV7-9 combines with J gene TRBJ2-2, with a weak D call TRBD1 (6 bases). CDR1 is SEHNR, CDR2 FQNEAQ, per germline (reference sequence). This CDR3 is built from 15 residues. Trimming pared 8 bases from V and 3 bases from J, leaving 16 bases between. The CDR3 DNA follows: TGTGCCAGCGGGGATCGGGACATTTACACCGGGGAGCTGTTTTTT. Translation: CASGDRDIYTGELFF.

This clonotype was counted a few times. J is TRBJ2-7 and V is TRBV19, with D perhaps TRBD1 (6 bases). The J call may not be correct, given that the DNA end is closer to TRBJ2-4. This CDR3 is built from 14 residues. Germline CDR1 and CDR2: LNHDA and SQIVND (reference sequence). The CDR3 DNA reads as TGTGCCAGTAGTATTCCGGGACACGAAAACATTCAGTACTTC. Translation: CASSIPGHENIQYF.